This T cell receptor beta chain comes out of a study of EBV T-cell therapy then PD-1 blockade in nasopharyngeal carcinoma (dated by TCRdb to the early 2020s). The treatment or condition label, as the study defines it: AdE1-LMPpoly-expanded autologous EBV-specific T-cell therapy followed by anti-PD-1 nivolumab. Here V drops 6 bases and J drops 0 bases, and the junction holds 2 bases not matched to any gene. From the germline V gene (reference sequence), CDR1 is LGHDT and CDR2 is YNNKEL. The CDR3 spans 14 residues, from the cysteine through the phenylalanine. Of all the DNA, just the CDR3 is kept, 42 bases in frame from base 1. A remark on this clone: Its antigen is still unknown. Base qualities are not at hand, and no much larger clone is one base apart.

The Qiagen DNeasy Kit was used to extract genomic DNA from the sorted cells. The immunoSEQ platform was used for deep sequencing of the TCR beta chain. The study's own analysis went as follows. The immunoSEQ Analyzer software was used to analyze the repertoire data. TCRdb re-hosts the immuneACCESS table, in-frame sequences only. Its copies lack some clones; in the studies checked, an unresolved V gene accounts for under half of them, and the cause for the rest is not known. V and J calls and clone size are given by that table; D and trimming were obtained from the DNA. For this sample there are approximately 25,000 clones; 84% appear just once. More than 25% of the sample is taken by the ten largest.

The sequence was collected from a middle-aged man with nasopharyngeal carcinoma. The sequence links TRBV3-1 (or the pseudogene TRBV3-2) to TRBJ2-7; 10 junctional bases match TRBD1. The sample consisted of CD8+ T cells from blood, taken at approximately day 60 from a patient whose treatment included autologous EBV-specific T cells and nivolumab. The nucleotide sequence is given as TGTGCCAGCAGACGGACAGGGGGCTCCTACGAGCAGTACTTC. Its protein reads: CASRRTGGSYEQYF.